A single sample gave rise to the 32 T cell receptor gamma chains below, sequenced in a study of γδ T cells in repeated Plasmodium falciparum infection. Flow sorting of PBMC yielded separate Vgamma9/Vdelta2+ and Vdelta2-negative gammadelta T cell populations for bulk repertoire analysis. TCRdb re-processed the multiplex PCR reads via CATT. The sample has 20,000 to 30,000 gamma-chain clones; 2.5% to 3.5% are singletons. Material for sequencing was gamma-delta T cells from blood. Receptors originate from a pool of human donors (malaria-infected and uninfected, not separated).

Note on this clone: The protein recorded in TCRdb matches a much larger clone and deviates from this DNA's translation at residue 7, suggesting a read error; the protein here is obtained by translating the DNA. The genes are TRGV9 and TRGJ1 or TRGJ2. Matching the DNA to germline supplied the J gene, which TCRdb does not give. CDR1 GITISATS and CDR2 ISYDGTV come from the germline V gene (reference sequence). The J segment lost 7 bases and the V segment lost 1 base, leaving 10 bases of the junction unmatched. The CDR3 sequence is 14 residues long. CDR3 in DNA: TGTGCCTTGTGGGAGGTCCTTCAACCCTATAAGAAACTCTTT. This encodes CALWEVLQPYKKLF.

This clone was recorded at least ten times. The V gene is TRGV5, the J gene TRGJ1 or TRGJ2. The CDR3 runs 14 residues. The V gene's germline CDR1 is VINAFY and CDR2 YDVSNSKD. The V and J ends lost 0 bases and 3 bases, in that order; junction bases with no gene match: 5. The CDR3 here is CATWDRRGYYKKLF. CDR3 nucleotide sequence: TGTGCCACCTGGGACAGGCGAGGTTATTATAAGAAACTCTTT.

The sample holds many counts of this clone. TCRdb pairs this DNA with a much larger clone's protein that differs at residue 6, likely a read error; the protein shown was translated from the DNA. The V call is TRGV3, the J call TRGJ1 or TRGJ2. No J segment appears in TCRdb, so it was assigned here by matching the sequence to germline. The CDR3 has 13 residues. Germline V CDR1 and CDR2: VTNTFY, YDVSTARD (reference sequence). Unmatched junction bases numbered 12, after V lost 3 bases and J lost 10 bases. This CDR3 is CATWDGPRGKKLF. The CDR3 DNA sequence: TGTGCCACCTGGGACGGGCCCCGGGGAAAGAAACTCTTT.

In its sample, this clone was seen many times. TCRdb's protein, taken from a much larger clone, differs from this DNA's translation at residue 10, likely owing to a read error; the protein displayed comes from the DNA. V usage is TRGV9 and J usage is TRGJP. The CDR3 has 15 amino acids. CDR1 is GITISATS and CDR2 is ISYDGTV in the germline V gene (reference sequence). CDR3 sequence (DNA): TGTGCCTTGTGGGACCAAGAGTTGGGCACAAAAATCAAGGTATTT. Amino acid sequence: CALWDQELGTKIKVF.

This clone came up many times. TCRdb has a much larger clone's protein, which differs at residue 8 from the translation of this DNA, likely because of a read error; what is shown is the protein translated from the DNA. CDR3 residues: CALWEADCWELF. For the CDR3, the DNA is TGTGCCTTGTGGGAGGCGGACTGTTGGGAACTCTTT. This rearrangement joins TRGV9 to TRGJ1 or TRGJ2. The junction had 12 bases not matched to a gene; V was cut back by 2 bases and J by 14 bases. Germline V CDR1 and CDR2: GITISATS, ISYDGTV (reference sequence). The CDR3 is 12 amino acids.

This clone was observed at least ten times. A far larger clone is one nucleotide away, so this likely arose from a read error. The CDR3 loop reads CAAWDAYKKLF. DNA of the CDR3: TGTGCCGCCTGGGACGCTTATAAGAAACTCTTT. This chain connects TRGV5 to TRGJ1 or TRGJ2. Germline V gene data show CDR1 as VINAFY and CDR2 as YDVSNSKD. CDR3 size: 11 residues.

Only a few counts were recorded for this clone. TCRdb pairs this DNA with a much larger clone's protein that differs at residue 7, likely a read error; the protein shown was translated from the DNA. The gene calls are TRGV5 and TRGJ1 or TRGJ2. TCRdb offers no J gene call, so here the DNA was matched to germline to obtain one. The V gene end was trimmed by 0 bases and the J gene end by 0 bases; junction bases not matched to a gene: 14. The CDR3 loop spans 18 amino acids. Per germline, CDR1 VINAFY and CDR2 YDVSNSKD. In nucleotides, the CDR3 is TGTGCCACCTGGGACAGGACGTCCAAGTTTTCGAATTATTATAAGAAACTCTTT. Protein product: CATWDRTSKFSNYYKKLF.

The sample holds a few counts of this clone. A far larger clone is only one base removed, so a read error is likely. The sample has other DNA sequences that encode this CDR3 too. This chain joins TRGV3 and TRGJP2. Germline V gene lookup returns CDR1 VTNTFY and CDR2 YDVSTARD (reference sequence). The CDR3 has 24 amino acids. The CDR3 loop is CATWDRPIRGDQRTPRGSDWIKTF. The CDR3 nucleotides are TGTGCCACCTGGGACAGGCCTATCCGCGGCGATCAGCGGACACCCCGCGGTAGTGATTGGATCAAGACATTT.

For this clone: TCRdb attributes to this sequence the protein of a much larger clone, which differs from the DNA translation at residue 6; a read error is likely, and the protein displayed is translated from the DNA. This chain connects TRGV9 to TRGJ1 or TRGJ2. TCRdb gives no J gene; it was assigned here by matching the DNA to germline. The CDR3 contains 14 residues. V shed 1 base and J 2 bases; nucleotides not matched to a gene: 5. Germline loops: CDR1 GITISATS, CDR2 ISYDGTV (reference sequence). CDR3 region: CALWEVRDYYKKLF. The CDR3 bases are TGTGCCTTGTGGGAGGTAAGAGATTATTATAAGAAACTCTTT.

This clone was detected ten times or more. A far more abundant clone sits one base away, making this likely a read error. Other nucleotide sequences from this sample produce the same CDR3. The rearrangement joins TRGV3 to TRGJ1 or TRGJ2. Germline assignment: CDR1 VTNTFY and CDR2 YDVSTARD (reference sequence). The CDR3 spans 12 residues. CDR3 nucleotides: TGTGCCACCTGGGACAGGCGGCATAAGAAACTCTTC. This translates into CATWDRRHKKLF.

CDR3 sequence (DNA): TGTGCCTTGTGGGAGGCAAAAGTTGGGTATTATAAGAAACTCTTT. Translation: CALWEAKVGYYKKLF. This chain connects TRGV9 to TRGJ1 or TRGJ2. The J gene, not given by TCRdb, was assigned here from a germline match of the nucleotide sequence. The CDR3 loop spans 15 amino acids. The V gene's germline CDR1 is GITISATS and CDR2 ISYDGTV (reference sequence). With 2 bases clipped from V and 4 bases from J, the junction kept 11 bases outside the gene matches.

Concerning this clone itself: TCRdb's listed protein matches a much larger clone and diverges from this DNA's translation at residue 16, likely through a read error; the protein shown comes from the DNA. The rearrangement uses TRGV9 and TRGJP2. The J gene is absent in TCRdb and was assigned here via DNA matching to germline. The CDR3 consists of 20 residues. Germline values: CDR1 GITISATS, CDR2 ISYDGTV (reference sequence). The CDR3, as DNA: TGTGCCTTGTGGGAGGTGCGGGGAAGTTACATAGGGAGTAGTGATCGGATCAAGACGTTT. Amino acid sequence: CALWEVRGSYIGSSDRIKTF.

To note about this clone: A far larger clone differs by one base, so this is likely a read error. The rearrangement uses TRGV8 and TRGJP. Here the J gene came from matching the DNA to germline, since TCRdb omits it. This CDR3 has 15 amino acids. J gave up 4 bases and V 5 bases, and 2 bases lay outside the gene matches. Germline values: CDR1 VENAVY, CDR2 YDSYNSRV. In nucleotides, the CDR3 is TGTGCCACCTGGGGCCAAGAGTTGGGCAAAAAAATCAAGGTATTT. Translation: CATWGQELGKKIKVF.

This clone was seen a handful of times. The protein in TCRdb stems from a much larger clone and differs at residue 4 from this DNA's translation, likely a read error; here the protein is translated from the DNA. The sample contains more than one DNA sequence encoding this CDR3. V is TRGV9 and J is TRGJ1 or TRGJ2. TCRdb records no J gene; here it was assigned by comparing the DNA to germline. The CDR3 spans 14 residues. Germline CDR1 reads GITISATS; CDR2 reads ISYDGTV (reference sequence). CDR3 sequence: CALREVPHGDKKLF. The CDR3 nucleotides read TGTGCCTTGAGGGAGGTCCCCCATGGGGATAAGAAACTCTTT.

This clone was observed at least ten times. TCRdb pairs this DNA with a much larger clone's protein that differs at residue 7, likely a read error; the protein shown was translated from the DNA. The V gene is TRGV9; the J gene was not called. The CDR3 loop spans 16 amino acids. Germline V gives CDR1 GITISATS, CDR2 ISYDGTV (reference sequence). CDR3 residues: CALWEVHELGKKIKVF. For the CDR3, the DNA is TGTGCCCTGTGGGAGGTGCACGAGTTGGGCAAAAAAATCAAGGTGTTT.

This clone has at least ten counts. One base separates it from a far larger clone, so it is likely a read error. The sample has other DNA sequences that encode this CDR3 too. The genes are TRGV9 and TRGJP. Since TCRdb gives no J gene, matching the DNA to germline was used here to assign it. Germline CDR1 is GITISATS and CDR2 is ISYDGTV (reference sequence). The CDR3 runs 17 residues. The CDR3 protein is CALWEFLKELGKKIKVF. The CDR3 DNA reads TGTGCCTTGTGGGAATTCTTGAAAGAGTTGGGTAAAAAAATCAAGGTATTT.

This clone was seen repeatedly, ten times or more. The TCRdb protein, from a much larger clone, departs from this DNA's translation at residue 10, likely by read error; the protein shown derives from the DNA. At the DNA level, this CDR3 is encoded by other sequences in the same sample as well. DNA of the CDR3: TGTGCCTTGTGGGAGGTGCGTTATAAGAGACTCTTT. It is translated as CALWEVRYKRLF. The V gene is TRGV9, the J gene TRGJ1 or TRGJ2. In germline, CDR1 is GITISATS, CDR2 ISYDGTV (reference sequence). There are 12 residues in the CDR3.

This clone occurred a few times. TCRdb assigns this DNA the protein of a much larger clone, which departs from its translation at residue 4; this likely reflects a read error, and the protein shown comes from translating the DNA. The rearrangement uses TRGV9 and TRGJP1. Here the J gene came from matching the DNA to germline, since TCRdb omits it. CDR3 size: 21 residues. Germline lookup yields CDR1 GITISATS and CDR2 ISYDGTV (reference sequence). The CDR3 nucleotides read TGTGCCTTGGGGGAGGTCGCCCTAGGGCGGAGGGGGTATACCACTGGTTGGTTCAAGATATTT. Translation gives CALGEVALGRRGYTTGWFKIF.

This clone has at least ten counts. A read error likely explains why the TCRdb protein, taken from a much larger clone, differs from this DNA's translation at residue 14; the protein shown is translated from the DNA. CDR3 bases: TGTGCCTTGTGGGAGTTATATACCACTGGTTGGTTCAAGGTATTT. Amino acids: CALWELYTTGWFKVF. The chain recombines TRGV9 with TRGJP1. With the DNA end fitting TRGJP better, the J assignment may be wrong. The CDR3 is made up of 15 amino acids. CDR1 is GITISATS and CDR2 is ISYDGTV in the germline V gene (reference sequence).

This clone was detected ten times or more. A read error is likely here: a far larger clone is one base away. Other nucleotide sequences in the sample specify the same CDR3. CDR3 bases: TGTGCCTTGTGGGAGGTACGCGGGGGTAGATATAAGAAACTCTTT. As protein: CALWEVRGGRYKKLF. This rearrangement joins TRGV9 to TRGJ1 or TRGJ2. The junction had 13 bases not matched to a gene; V was cut back by 1 base and J by 7 bases. This CDR3 is 15 amino acids long. Germline V gene lookup returns CDR1 GITISATS and CDR2 ISYDGTV (reference sequence).

This clone occurred many times. An end of the junction does not agree with germline; a read error may underlie this. This chain uses TRGV8 with TRGJP1. The CDR3 loop spans 11 amino acids. Germline CDR1 reads VENAVY; CDR2 reads YDSYNSRV. CDR3 region: CATWDIWFKIF. CDR3 sequence (DNA): TGTGCCACTTGGGATATTTGGTTCAAGATATTT.

The table lists this clone with many counts. TCRdb's protein for this DNA is that of a much larger clone and differs from the translation at residue 5, likely a read error; the protein shown is the DNA translation. The rearrangement joins TRGV3 to TRGJP2. No J gene is reported in TCRdb; it was inferred here by comparing the DNA with germline. This CDR3 has 13 residues. V shed 4 bases, J shed 3 bases, and the junction held 2 bases outside the gene matches. Germline CDR1 reads VTNTFY; CDR2 reads YDVSTARD (reference sequence). CDR3 loop: CATWEGSDWIKTF. The CDR3, as DNA: TGTGCCACCTGGGAAGGTAGTGATTGGATCAAGACGTTT.

This clone has just a few counts. This may come from a read error, since a much larger clone is one base off. This chain connects TRGV9 to TRGJ1 or TRGJ2. TCRdb lists no J gene, so it was determined here by aligning the DNA to germline. The ends lost 5 bases at V and 3 bases at J; junction bases unmatched: 10. The length of the CDR3 is 14 residues. Per the germline V gene, CDR1 is GITISATS and CDR2 is ISYDGTV (reference sequence). CDR3 sequence (DNA): TGTGCCTTGTGGGGGACCCCCCCTTATTATAAGAAACTCTTT. Translation gives CALWGTPPYYKKLF.

The table lists this clone with a few counts. The protein TCRdb lists belongs to a much larger clone and differs from this DNA's translation at residue 6, which points to a read error; the protein shown is made from the DNA. This chain links TRGV9 with TRGJ1 or TRGJ2. Because TCRdb records no J gene, it was assigned here through a match of the DNA to germline. V dropped 3 bases and J dropped 6; count of bases not matched to a gene: 11. Germline V CDR1 and CDR2: GITISATS, ISYDGTV (reference sequence). This CDR3 region has 14 residues. Here the CDR3 reads CALWEIHRCYKKLF. The CDR3 DNA is TGTGCCTTGTGGGAGATCCACCGTTGTTATAAGAAACTCTTT.

This clone was seen many times. This chain links TRGV9 with TRGJP1. Germline V CDR1 and CDR2: GITISATS, ISYDGTV (reference sequence). V shed 0 bases, J shed 0 bases, and the junction held 4 bases outside the gene matches. CDR3 length equals 16 residues. The chain's CDR3 is CALWEVIHTTGWFKIF. CDR3 coding DNA: TGTGCCTTGTGGGAGGTGATTCATACCACTGGTTGGTTCAAGATATTT.

This clone was seen only a few times. TCRdb's entry gives the protein of a much larger clone, which mismatches this DNA's translation at residue 8, likely from a read error; the protein reported here is translated from the DNA. This sequence joins TRGV8 and TRGJ1 or TRGJ2. As TCRdb names no J gene, one was assigned here on the basis of a DNA match to germline. CDR1 is VENAVY and CDR2 is YDSYNSRV in the germline V gene. This CDR3 is 11 amino acids long. The CDR3: CATCWGYRKLF. Here the CDR3 DNA reads TGTGCCACCTGCTGGGGTTATAGGAAACTCTTT.

The sample holds a few counts of this clone. TCRdb's entry gives the protein of a much larger clone, which mismatches this DNA's translation at residue 10, likely from a read error; the protein reported here is translated from the DNA. The V and J genes are TRGV9 and TRGJ1 or TRGJ2. Because TCRdb records no J gene, it was assigned here through a match of the DNA to germline. In germline, CDR1 is GITISATS, CDR2 ISYDGTV (reference sequence). This CDR3 is built from 13 residues. The chain's CDR3 is CALWATNYYRKLF. The DNA of the CDR3 is TGTGCCTTGTGGGCTACCAATTATTATAGGAAACTCTTT.

This clone was counted ten times or more. TCRdb's protein, taken from a much larger clone, differs from this DNA's translation at residue 7, likely owing to a read error; the protein displayed comes from the DNA. This chain uses TRGV2 with TRGJ1 or TRGJ2. Germline V gene lookup returns CDR1 EGSNGY and CDR2 YDSYNSKV. The V gene end was trimmed by 0 bases and the J gene end by 12 bases; junction bases not matched to a gene: 5. The CDR3 runs 11 residues. The DNA of the CDR3 is TGTGCCACCTGGGACGGGCGTGTGAAACTCTTT. Its translation: CATWDGRVKLF.

This clone was counted ten times or more. Other DNA sequences within the sample encode an identical CDR3. The genes are TRGV8 and TRGJ1 or TRGJ2. The CDR3 length is 13 residues. J lost 6 bases, V lost 3 bases, and 8 bases had no gene match. Germline loops: CDR1 VENAVY, CDR2 YDSYNSRV. The CDR3 sequence: CATWDRRRYKKLF. The CDR3 DNA reads TGTGCCACCTGGGATCGTAGGCGTTATAAGAAACTCTTT.

A few counts support this clone. TCRdb shows a much larger clone's protein in place of this DNA's translation, and the two differ at residue 11, likely through a read error; the protein shown is translated from the DNA. The gene calls are TRGV9 and TRGJP. Germline matching of the DNA provided the J gene here, since TCRdb leaves it blank. Germline trimming cut 11 bases from V and 8 bases from J; bases unmatched to any gene: 24. This CDR3 is built from 19 residues. Germline V CDR1 and CDR2: GITISATS, ISYDGTV (reference sequence). This CDR3 is CACSGSIRGGKLGKKIKVF. In DNA, the CDR3 is TGTGCCTGCAGCGGGAGTATAAGGGGAGGCAAGTTGGGCAAAAAAATCAAGGTATTT.

This clone was recorded at least ten times. TCRdb shows a much larger clone's protein in place of this DNA's translation, and the two differ at residue 11, likely through a read error; the protein shown is translated from the DNA. The chain has TRGV9 and TRGJ1 or TRGJ2. TCRdb does not report a J gene; here it was assigned by matching the DNA to germline references. From germline, CDR1 is GITISATS and CDR2 ISYDGTV (reference sequence). The CDR3 is made up of 15 amino acids. The CDR3 is CALWESPEVYDKKLF. The CDR3 nucleotides are TGTGCCTTGTGGGAGTCCCCGGAGGTTTATGATAAGAAACTCTTT.

Concerning this clone itself: A read error likely explains why the TCRdb protein, taken from a much larger clone, differs from this DNA's translation at residue 10; the protein shown is translated from the DNA. J is TRGJ1 or TRGJ2 and V is TRGV9. TCRdb gives no J gene; it was assigned here by matching the DNA to germline. The CDR3 is 14 amino acids. Germline V gives CDR1 GITISATS, CDR2 ISYDGTV (reference sequence). The CDR3 DNA reads TGTGCCTTGTGGGAGGCGTCCCCTTATCATAAGAAACTCTTT. Its protein is CALWEASPYHKKLF.